The TCR beta chain described here comes from a study of molecular identifiers for immune sequencing clone quantification. Whole-study findings and limits: Barcode collisions between identical TCR molecules could shrink estimates of highly expanded clone sizes. Clones above 20 RNA copies held over 97% of effector molecules, under 1% in naive cells.

Naive CD8 T cells underwent sorting with the CD8+CD4-CCR7+CD45RA+ definition. Previously reported methods and listed TCR primers produced the bulk TCR libraries. TCRdb re-called the PCR reads with MiXCR, one entry per CDR3 protein. The table lists 35,000 or so distinct CDR3 sequences, 19% of them singletons. Germline loops: CDR1 MDHEN, CDR2 SYDVKM. The CDR3 loop spans 16 amino acids. Concerning this clonotype: Its antigen is currently unknown. A much larger clone sits a single nucleotide away, making a read error possible.

The chain employs TRBV28 and TRBJ2-7; D may be TRBD1 or TRBD2 (7 bases each). Sequenced input: naive CD8+ T cells from blood, with Jurkat cell RNA spiked in. Subset indicated: FACS-sorted CD8+CD4-CCR7+CD45RA+ naive T cells. The origin of this receptor is a human donor in good health. Some libraries in this study had Jurkat cell RNA spiked in. The CDR3 loop is CAGSSQHAGGGYEQYF. CDR3 DNA sequence: TGTGCCGGCAGTTCCCAACACGCAGGGGGAGGGTACGAGCAGTACTTC.